This is a list of T cell receptor beta chains from one sample in a study of patients and donors after allogeneic stem cell transplantation. MiXCR, run by TCRdb on the RT-PCR reads, gives a single entry per CDR3 protein. The table shows roughly 250,000 distinct CDR3 sequences, with 13% to 15% occurring only once. What was sequenced was blood, either unsorted or a sorted T cell fraction (not recorded which). The receptors were gathered from a human donor who was either an allogeneic HSCT recipient or a stem cell or donor lymphocyte infusion donor (not recorded which). It is not recorded whose cells these are; they may come from a transplant donor. CDR3s leave out the opening cysteine and the closing phenylalanine or tryptophan. Each record gives: V gene, D gene, J gene, CDR3 protein. D genes are given only for firm matches.

TRBV5-1	NA	TRBJ1-1	ASSLGLAGTTEAF
TRBV6-1	NA	TRBJ2-1	ARRDTRYNEQF
TRBV29-1	NA	TRBJ1-1	SVIHASEAF
TRBV20-1	NA	TRBJ1-2	SARDLIGGSSYGYT
TRBV12-3/TRBV12-4	TRBD2	TRBJ2-2	ASSRRLASTGELF
TRBV19	NA	TRBJ2-1	ASRGGDNEQF
TRBV20-1	NA	TRBJ1-1	SAKGQGGLNTEAF
TRBV15	NA	TRBJ2-3	ATSRDGNPDTDTQY
TRBV10-3	NA	TRBJ2-4	AISDPGMGNIQY
TRBV5-1	NA	TRBJ2-1	ASSLARSNEQF
TRBV5-1	NA	TRBJ1-4	ASSLGSGREEKLF
TRBV5-1	NA	TRBJ2-1	ASSLDTGYYNEQF
TRBV6-2/TRBV6-3	TRBD1	TRBJ2-7	ASEGAMSYEQY
TRBV7-3	NA	TRBJ2-3	ASSQTHTDTQY
TRBV29-1	NA	TRBJ1-1	SVEGPTEAEAF
TRBV5-8	NA	TRBJ1-1	ASSFKGQEAF
TRBV5-1	NA	TRBJ2-1	ASSSGLKEYNEQF
TRBV5-1	NA	TRBJ2-7	ASSFDGSNAYEQY
TRBV7-6	NA	TRBJ2-7	ASSPGLIYEQY
TRBV12-3/TRBV12-4	NA	TRBJ1-2	ASSSSSDDYGYT
TRBV27	TRBD1	TRBJ2-1	ASRDRGNNEQF
TRBV28	NA	TRBJ2-7	ASFGDGSYEQY
TRBV7-8	TRBD1	TRBJ2-5	ASSPTLGRGRGETQY
TRBV7-6	NA	TRBJ2-2	ASSLARPQNTGELF
TRBV6-2/TRBV6-3	TRBD1	TRBJ1-1	ASRPTGVPWNTEAF